Listed below are T cell receptor beta chains from one sample, sequenced in a study of T-cell memory formation after mild COVID-19. One entry per CDR3 protein, called by TCRdb with MiXCR from the 5' RACE reads. This table holds some 120,000 distinct CDR3 sequences, about 6% found once. The specimen sequenced was PBMCs or a T cell subset sorted from them (not recorded which). Receptor source: an adult woman who had mild COVID-19 (a few samples of this study predate the infection). Cell type and time point are not known. The CDR3 runs from the conserved cysteine through the conserved F or W. D genes are given only for firm matches. The size field is filled for only some rows; it gives once, few, many or a size class.

D	size	V	J	CDR3	DNA
NA	many	TRBV3-1	TRBJ1-2	CASGPNRGYTF	TGTGCCAGCGGTCCTAATCGTGGCTACACCTTC
NA	many	TRBV5-1	TRBJ1-6	CASSLDPGTNSPLHF	TGCGCCAGCAGCTTGGACCCAGGGACTAATTCACCCCTCCACTTT
NA	many	TRBV10-3	TRBJ1-3	CAISGQTYGSSGNTIYF	TGTGCCATCAGCGGACAGACGTACGGCTCCTCTGGAAACACCATATATTTT
NA	few	TRBV20-1	TRBJ1-3	CSATRVGSGNTIYF	TGCAGTGCTACTCGAGTAGGCTCTGGAAACACCATATATTTT
TRBD1	many	TRBV12-3/TRBV12-4	TRBJ2-7	CASTPGTGMYEQYF	TGTGCCAGTACCCCCGGGACAGGGATGTACGAGCAGTACTTC
NA	few	TRBV5-1	TRBJ2-1	CASSLEGNEQFF	TGCGCCAGCAGCTTGGAAGGTAATGAGCAGTTCTTC
TRBD2	NA	TRBV6-6	TRBJ2-3	CASSYSGRGTDTQYF	TGTGCCAGCAGTTACTCGGGGAGGGGAACAGATACGCAGTATTTT
TRBD1	many	TRBV6-2/TRBV6-3	TRBJ2-2	CASRPGQGYPNTGELFF	TGTGCCAGCAGACCGGGACAGGGGTATCCGAACACCGGGGAGCTGTTTTTT
NA	few	TRBV5-1	TRBJ2-1	CASSLDTTSYNEQFF	TGCGCCAGCAGCTTGGACACCACCTCCTACAATGAGCAGTTCTTC
NA	few	TRBV5-8	TRBJ1-1	CASSAVRGNTEAFF	TGTGCCAGCAGCGCGGTCCGGGGGAACACTGAAGCTTTCTTT
TRBD2	few	TRBV7-9	TRBJ2-1	CASSYSGGGNNEQFF	TGTGCCAGCAGCTATAGCGGGGGGGGTAACAATGAGCAGTTCTTC
TRBD1	NA	TRBV5-5	TRBJ1-2	CASSFGTGNYGYTF	TGTGCCAGCAGCTTCGGGACAGGGAACTATGGCTACACCTTC
TRBD1	NA	TRBV19	TRBJ1-3	CASSPGTDSGNTIYF	TGTGCCAGTAGTCCCGGGACAGACTCTGGAAACACCATATATTTT
NA	few	TRBV5-1	TRBJ2-2	CASRWGHGTGELFF	TGCGCCAGCAGATGGGGGCATGGCACCGGGGAGCTGTTTTTT
NA	NA	TRBV5-1	TRBJ2-5	CASSLEKGRETQYF	TGCGCCAGCAGCTTGGAAAAGGGGAGAGAGACCCAGTACTTC
TRBD1	NA	TRBV7-2	TRBJ2-3	CASSLVGPGQGLVGTQYF	TGTGCCAGCAGCTTAGTGGGTCCGGGACAGGGATTAGTCGGTACGCAGTATTTT
TRBD2	NA	TRBV2	TRBJ2-1	CASDGPTSGGGEQFF	TGTGCCAGCGATGGACCTACTAGCGGGGGGGGTGAGCAGTTCTTC
NA	many	TRBV12-3/TRBV12-4	TRBJ2-7	CASSSRGYEQYF	TGTGCCAGCAGTTCCCGCGGTTACGAGCAGTACTTC
NA	NA	TRBV7-3	TRBJ1-5	CASSLKGKRGNQPQHF	TGTGCCAGCAGCTTAAAAGGGAAACGGGGGAATCAGCCCCAGCATTTT
TRBD2	many	TRBV5-1	TRBJ2-3	CASRPGGTTDTQYF	TGCGCCAGCAGGCCGGGGGGAACCACAGATACGCAGTATTTT
NA	many	TRBV6-5	TRBJ1-1	CASSYARMNTEAFF	TGTGCCAGCAGTTACGCCCGGATGAACACTGAAGCTTTCTTT
NA	NA	TRBV18	TRBJ2-2	CASSPRPNTGELFF	TGTGCCAGCTCACCTCGTCCGAACACCGGGGAGCTGTTTTTT
TRBD1	few	TRBV5-1	TRBJ1-4	CASSFSRGSNEKLFF	TGCGCCAGCAGCTTCTCCAGGGGGTCTAATGAAAAACTGTTTTTT
NA	many	TRBV29-1	TRBJ1-1	CSASAPGANTEAFF	TGCAGCGCCTCGGCGCCAGGGGCGAACACTGAAGCTTTCTTT
TRBD1	few	TRBV19	TRBJ1-5	CASSRGTADGVYQPQHF	TGTGCCAGTAGTAGAGGGACAGCGGATGGGGTTTATCAGCCCCAGCATTTT
NA	NA	TRBV6-1	TRBJ2-3	CASTWQAERTDTQYF	TGTGCCAGCACCTGGCAAGCGGAACGCACAGATACGCAGTATTTT
TRBD2	few	TRBV7-2	TRBJ2-7	CASSLSGKDYEQYF	TGTGCCAGCAGCTTAAGCGGGAAGGATTACGAGCAGTACTTC
NA	many	TRBV5-1	TRBJ2-5	CASSLEARGETQYF	TGCGCCAGCAGCTTGGAGGCTAGGGGAGAGACCCAGTACTTC
NA	few	TRBV19	TRBJ2-7	CASSPQDGSYEQYF	TGTGCCAGTAGTCCCCAGGACGGTTCCTACGAGCAGTACTTC
NA	few	TRBV18	TRBJ1-1	CASSPIGRYTEAFF	TGTGCCAGCTCACCAATCGGCCGCTACACTGAAGCTTTCTTT
NA	many	TRBV6-2/TRBV6-3	TRBJ1-5	CASTGTGNQPQHF	TGTGCCAGCACCGGAACAGGGAATCAGCCCCAGCATTTT
NA	NA	TRBV15	TRBJ2-7	CATSRDRYSPYEQYF	TGTGCCACCAGCAGAGATAGGTACAGCCCCTACGAGCAGTACTTC
NA	NA	TRBV7-2	TRBJ2-1	CASRLDSAPPREQFF	TGTGCCAGCAGGTTGGACTCCGCCCCCCCACGAGAGCAGTTCTTC
NA	many	TRBV12-3/TRBV12-4	TRBJ2-5	CASSSRRLGETQYF	TGTGCCAGCAGTTCCCGGAGGCTAGGAGAGACCCAGTACTTC
NA	NA	TRBV7-2	TRBJ2-7	CASSPPGVEQYF	TGTGCCAGCAGCCCTCCAGGGGTCGAGCAGTACTTC
NA	many	TRBV7-9	TRBJ2-1	CAIRSRSSYNEQFF	TGTGCCATCCGCTCACGGAGCTCCTACAATGAGCAGTTCTTC
TRBD1	few	TRBV18	TRBJ2-1	CASSPLGQGSYNEQFF	TGTGCCAGCTCACCATTAGGACAGGGCTCCTACAATGAGCAGTTCTTC
TRBD1	NA	TRBV20-1	TRBJ1-1	CSARGQGGQNTEAFF	TGCAGTGCTAGGGGACAGGGCGGGCAAAACACTGAAGCTTTCTTT
NA	NA	TRBV7-9	TRBJ1-4	CASSFGTAVATNEKLFF	TGTGCCAGCAGCTTTGGGACTGCAGTTGCAACTAATGAAAAACTGTTTTTT
NA	NA	TRBV5-1	TRBJ1-2	CASSPSSGDYGYTF	TGCGCCAGCAGCCCCTCGAGCGGAGACTATGGCTACACCTTC
TRBD1	NA	TRBV4-1	TRBJ1-1	CASSLGQGVTEAFF	TGCGCCAGCAGCCTGGGACAGGGAGTCACTGAAGCTTTCTTT
NA	many	TRBV7-2	TRBJ2-1	CASSLGYSYYNEQFF	TGTGCCAGCAGTCTTGGGTACTCTTACTACAATGAGCAGTTCTTC
NA	NA	TRBV24-1	TRBJ1-2	CATSDLEGGYTF	TGTGCCACCAGTGACCTAGAGGGAGGCTACACCTTC
TRBD2	NA	TRBV7-6	TRBJ2-1	CASSGIAGGPYNEQFF	TGTGCCAGCTCGGGGATAGCGGGGGGACCTTACAATGAGCAGTTCTTC
NA	few	TRBV5-1	TRBJ1-1	CASRSGHPAGNTEAFF	TGCGCCAGCAGATCGGGACACCCCGCCGGGAACACTGAAGCTTTCTTT
NA	NA	TRBV30	TRBJ2-1	CAWSPSGVQQFF	TGTGCCTGGAGCCCCTCGGGGGTCCAGCAGTTCTTC
NA	few	TRBV5-1	TRBJ1-1	CASSLGGDPEAFF	TGCGCCAGCAGCTTGGGGGGGGACCCTGAAGCTTTCTTT
NA	few	TRBV5-1	TRBJ2-3	CASSLGGGTTDTQYF	TGCGCCAGCAGCTTAGGGGGGGGAACCACAGATACGCAGTATTTT
NA	few	TRBV27	TRBJ2-7	CASKKGHTSSYEQYF	TGTGCCAGCAAAAAAGGACACACGTCGTCCTACGAGCAGTACTTC
NA	few	TRBV20-1	TRBJ2-1	CSARVTAVYNEQFF	TGCAGTGCTAGAGTTACTGCCGTTTACAATGAGCAGTTCTTC
NA	many	TRBV15	TRBJ1-3	CATSRDRAGRVENTIYF	TGTGCCACCAGCAGAGATCGGGCAGGGAGGGTGGAAAACACCATATATTTT
NA	many	TRBV29-1	TRBJ2-1	CSAMVKYNEQFF	TGCAGCGCGATGGTGAAGTACAATGAGCAGTTCTTC